What follows are 20 T cell receptor beta chains derived from one specimen sequenced in a study of blood T cells in healthy people across ages. Alongside a J-beta primer mix, a sample-barcoded 5' primer served in a second PCR lasting roughly 7 to 11 cycles. Each CDR3 protein gets one entry after TCRdb re-called the 5' RACE reads with MiXCR. The sample yields 1.5 million to 2 million distinct CDR3 sequences, 28% seen once. The sequencing input was blood. The receptor set was obtained from a woman aged 25 to 45 in good health.

The chain recombines TRBV7-2 with TRBJ2-5; TRBD2 is a possible D gene (6 bases). Trimming removed 6 bases at V and 2 bases at J, with 16 bases between. In germline, CDR1 is SGHTA, CDR2 FQGNSA. CDR3 length equals 15 residues. CDR3 bases: TGTGCCAGCAGGGATGCCGGGACTCTTCAAGAGACCCAGTACTTC. This encodes CASRDAGTLQETQYF.

At least ten counts were recorded for this clonotype. V gene TRBV7-2 combines with J gene TRBJ2-4; D possibly corresponds to TRBD1 (5 bases). Trimming shortened V by 5 bases and J by 6 bases, and 8 bases separated the two germline ends. This CDR3 comprises 12 residues. Germline values: CDR1 SGHTA, CDR2 FQGNSA. Written as DNA, the CDR3 is TGTGCCAGCAGCGTGCAGGGAAACATTCAGTACTTC. This gives the protein CASSVQGNIQYF.

This chain links TRBV29-1 with TRBJ2-2; D possibly corresponds to TRBD2 (6 bases). This CDR3 contains 11 residues. Trimming removed 4 bases at V and 6 bases at J, with 6 bases between. Germline V gives CDR1 SQVTM, CDR2 ANQGSEA. The CDR3 sequence is CSVGLAGELFF. The DNA for the CDR3 is TGCAGCGTTGGACTAGCCGGGGAGCTGTTTTTT.

This clonotype was counted only a few times. The chain combines TRBV14 with TRBJ2-1; D is ambiguous. Trimming stripped 4 bases from V and 6 bases from J, with 13 bases between. The CDR3 contains 14 residues. Germline assignment: CDR1 SGHDN and CDR2 FVKESK. The CDR3 DNA is TGTGCCAGCAGCCGGACGTTAAGTCTCAATGAGCAGTTCTTC. Translation gives CASSRTLSLNEQFF.

The genes are TRBV29-1 and TRBJ2-3; the D gene is possibly TRBD2 (6 bases). Trimming took off 4 bases at V and 1 base at J, with 15 bases between the two ends. Germline V CDR1 and CDR2: SQVTM, ANQGSEA. The CDR3 extends over 15 amino acids. The CDR3 region has the DNA TGCAGCGTTGGAGGCCAGCCGGGGGGCACAGATACGCAGTATTTT. It specifies CSVGGQPGGTDTQYF.

This clonotype was detected only a few times. V and J are TRBV6-5 and TRBJ1-1, with TRBD1 as a possible D gene (5 bases). From germline, CDR1 is MNHEY and CDR2 SVGAGI. Between the trimmed V and J ends, which lost 5 bases and 2 bases, there was a span of 15 bases. The CDR3 has 15 residues. The DNA for the CDR3 is TGTGCCAGCAGTGGAGCGGACATCCAAAACACTGAAGCTTTCTTT. The encoded protein is CASSGADIQNTEAFF.

On this clonotype: Given a much more abundant clone one base away, this may be a read error. The final CDR3 position lacks the conserved phenylalanine or tryptophan, pointing to a likely read error. The rearrangement joins TRBV28 to TRBJ2-7, with D possibly TRBD2 on 5 matching bases. Trimming stripped 5 bases from V and 1 base from J, with 15 bases between. The CDR3 totals 15 residues. Germline values: CDR1 MDHEN, CDR2 SYDVKM. The CDR3 sequence: CASSPPGLKSYEQYS. The CDR3 coding sequence is TGTGCCAGCAGTCCCCCGGGATTAAAATCCTACGAGCAGTACTCC.

This clonotype was detected ten times or more. V gene TRBV10-2 combines with J gene TRBJ2-5; D not certain. Germline CDR1 and CDR2: WSHSY and SAAADI. Trimming left V 0 bases short and J 3 bases short, with 5 bases between. This CDR3 has 13 residues. CDR3 coding DNA: TGCGCCAGCAGTGAGTCCCCTAAAGAGACCCAGTACTTC. Amino acids: CASSESPKETQYF.

This clonotype was picked up a small number of times. The V and J genes are TRBV7-7 and TRBJ2-5; TRBD2 aligns across 9 bases. This CDR3 region has 15 residues. The junction had 4 bases not matched to a gene; V was cut back by 3 bases and J by 2 bases. Germline loops: CDR1 SSHAT, CDR2 FNYEAQ (reference sequence). CDR3 DNA sequence: TGTGCCAGCAGCTTCTCAGGACTAGCGCAAGAGACCCAGTACTTC. Amino acids: CASSFSGLAQETQYF.

The V and J genes are TRBV5-6 and TRBJ2-1; D possibly corresponds to TRBD1 (6 bases). Germline V gene data show CDR1 as SGHDT and CDR2 as YYEEEE. The CDR3 spans 15 residues. The V end was cut by 5 bases, the J end by 0 bases, with 12 bases between. The chain's CDR3 is CASRAGATSYNEQFF. CDR3 DNA: TGTGCCAGCAGGGCAGGGGCCACCTCCTACAATGAGCAGTTCTTC. Using reference TRBV5-6 and TRBJ2-1 for the parts outside the CDR3, the full variable domain is DAGVTQSPTHLIKTRGQQVTLRCSPKSGHDTVSWYQQALGQGPQFIFQYYEEEERQRGNFPDRFSGHQFPNYSSELNVNALLLGDSALYLCASRAGATSYNEQFFGPGTRLTVL.

This clonotype was found a few times. The chain carries TRBV3-1 and TRBJ1-2; no reliable D call. Germline CDR1 and CDR2: LGHDT and YNNKEL (reference sequence). Trimming pared 1 base from V and 4 bases from J, leaving 19 bases between. This CDR3 comprises 17 residues. The CDR3 here is CASSQGGMTQPIYGYTF. The DNA of the CDR3 is TGTGCCAGCAGCCAAGGCGGAATGACACAGCCAATCTATGGCTACACCTTC.

The CDR3 DNA reads TGCGCCAGCAGCCAAGAGGGGACTCGAACTGGGGAGCAGTACTTC. This translates into CASSQEGTRTGEQYF. This chain uses TRBV4-1 with TRBJ2-7; possibly TRBD2 for D (6 bases). Between the trimmed V and J ends, which lost 0 bases and 7 bases, there was a span of 16 bases. This CDR3 has 15 residues. CDR1 MGHRA and CDR2 YSYEKL come from the germline V gene.

In the case of this clonotype: At one boundary the junction diverges from the germline segment, which might be a read error. CDR3 DNA: TGTGCCGGTAGTAGGCTAGCGAACTACAATGAGCAGTTCTTC. Its protein product is CAGSRLANYNEQFF. The chain has TRBV19 and TRBJ2-1; D is possibly TRBD2 (6 bases). This CDR3 comprises 14 residues. Germline CDR1 LNHDA, CDR2 SQIVND (reference sequence).

The CDR3 coding sequence is TGTGCCAACTCGGGACGGCGGAATTCACCCCTCCACTTT. Translation gives CANSGRRNSPLHF. The chain is built from TRBV10-3 and TRBJ1-6, with D tentatively TRBD1 (5 bases). The germline V and J ends were trimmed by 10 bases and 7 bases, with 14 bases remaining between them. CDR3 size: 13 residues. Germline V lookup: CDR1 ENHRY, CDR2 SYGVKD.

This chain uses TRBV20-1 with TRBJ2-1; a possible D gene is TRBD1 (5 bases). Germline assignment: CDR1 DFQATT and CDR2 SNEGSKA (reference sequence). V lost 3 bases and J lost 5, with 11 bases in between. CDR3 length: 13 amino acids. The chain's CDR3 is CSARKDMNNEQFF. CDR3 in DNA: TGCAGTGCTAGGAAGGACATGAACAATGAGCAGTTCTTC.

The chain carries TRBV12-3 or TRBV12-4 and TRBJ2-3, with TRBD2 matching 9 bases. The J segment lost 2 bases and the V segment lost 5 bases, leaving 14 bases of the junction unmatched. The CDR3 extends over 18 amino acids. In DNA, the CDR3 is TGTGCCAGCAGTCCGCCCTCTGCGCGGGAGGGCGTCACAGATACGCAGTATTTT. It specifies CASSPPSAREGVTDTQYF.

This clonotype has only one observation. One base away lies a much larger clone, so this may be a sequencing read error. The V call is TRBV7-8, the J call TRBJ2-1; TRBD2 might be the D (5 bases). Germline V CDR1 and CDR2: SGHVS, FQNEAQ. The CDR3 extends over 13 amino acids. Trimming pared 8 bases from V and 10 bases from J, leaving 18 bases between. The CDR3 nucleotides read TGTGCCAGCGGAGCCCCGGGATCCTACGAGCAGTTCTTC. Its translation: CASGAPGSYEQFF.

Turning to this clonotype: A junction boundary mismatches the germline segment, possibly from a read error. The gene calls are TRBV9 and TRBJ1-1, with D possibly TRBD1 on 6 matching bases. The germline V gene encodes CDR1 SGDLS and CDR2 YYNGEE. This CDR3 comprises 13 residues. The DNA for the CDR3 is TGTGCCAACAGCCCATCGGACAGCCCTGAAGCTTTCTTT. Its translation is CANSPSDSPEAFF.

The gene calls are TRBV20-1 and TRBJ2-3, with TRBD2 identical over 9 bases. Germline CDR1 DFQATT, CDR2 SNEGSKA (reference sequence). This CDR3 spans 18 amino acids. J lost 0 bases, V lost 2 bases, and 12 bases had no gene match. The CDR3 reads CSARLEKASGTSTDTQYF. CDR3 DNA sequence: TGCAGTGCTAGACTTGAGAAGGCTAGCGGGACTAGCACAGATACGCAGTATTTT.

This clonotype appeared many times. The V call is TRBV11-3, the J call TRBJ2-3; D may be TRBD1 (6 bases). CDR1 is SGHNT, CDR2 YENEEA, per germline. With 2 bases removed from V and 4 bases from J, the gap between germline ends came to 13 bases. The CDR3 has 15 amino acids. The CDR3 loop reads CASSLQGFESDTQYF. As DNA, the CDR3 is TGTGCCAGCAGCTTACAGGGGTTCGAGTCAGATACGCAGTATTTT.